Below, one T cell receptor beta chain is given with its context. Its cognate antigen is unknown. This CDR3 is 15 amino acids long. Germline V gene lookup returns CDR1 MNHEY and CDR2 SVGAGI. Trimming cost V 5 bases and J 5 bases, with 19 bases left between them. Into CD45RA+ naive and CD45RA-negative memory subsets, the CD4+ cells were split. The data stem from a study of shared clonotypes between healthy human individuals. Study results and limitations: It was observed that roughly 5.4% of naive CD4 clonotypes were shared across several donors. Limitation of the genetic and exposure-history diversity represented came from the few donors.

Sequencing was performed with immunoSEQ multiplex PCR; in TCRdb, only in-frame clones are kept and a portion is missing. The sample holds approximately 1.5 million clones, approximately 98.5% seen once. This TCR derives from a man under 40 in good health. The rearrangement uses TRBV6-5 and TRBJ2-7; D is possibly TRBD1 (5 bases). The sequencing input was naive CD4+ T cells sorted from blood. Subset indicated: CD45RA+ positively selected. The CDR3 DNA sequence: TGTGCCAGCAGTAGCCCAGCCACAGGAAAGCACGAGCAGTACTTC. This codes for CASSSPATGKHEQYF.